Sequencing of this T cell receptor beta chain was carried out in a study of cytotoxic CD8 clonotypes in ibrutinib-treated CLL. Overall study: Outcomes included around 25 partial and 2 complete responses; after median roughly 69 months, around 15 stayed remitted and approximately 12 progressed.

Here immunoSEQ multiplex PCR was the method, and the copy in TCRdb shows in-frame clones only, minus some. Among 150,000 or so clones listed, roughly 76% were seen once. Germline V lookup: CDR1 LNHDA, CDR2 SQIVND (reference sequence). V was trimmed by 5 bases and J by 5 bases, leaving 15 bases between them. The length of the CDR3 is 15 residues. V and J are TRBV19 and TRBJ2-2; tentatively, D is TRBD1 (5 bases). The receptor was isolated from a human donor with chronic lymphocytic leukemia. Here the sequenced sample was PBMCs, taken after 24 months of ibrutinib treatment. CDR3 bases: TGTGCCAGTAGTTCCCGGTTAGGGGCGACCGGGGAGCTGTTTTTT. This gives the protein CASSSRLGATGELFF.